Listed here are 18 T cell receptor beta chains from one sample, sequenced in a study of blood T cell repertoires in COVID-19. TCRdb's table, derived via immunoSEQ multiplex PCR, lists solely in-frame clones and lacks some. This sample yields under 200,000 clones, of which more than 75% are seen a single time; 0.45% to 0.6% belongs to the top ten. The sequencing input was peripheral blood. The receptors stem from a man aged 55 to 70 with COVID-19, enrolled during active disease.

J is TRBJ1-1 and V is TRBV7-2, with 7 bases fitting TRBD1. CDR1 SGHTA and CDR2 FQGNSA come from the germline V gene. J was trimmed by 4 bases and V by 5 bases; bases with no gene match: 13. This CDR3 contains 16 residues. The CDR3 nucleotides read TGTGCCAGCAGCCTCGGGACAGCAACTTGGGGCACTGAAGCTTTCTTT. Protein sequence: CASSLGTATWGTEAFF.

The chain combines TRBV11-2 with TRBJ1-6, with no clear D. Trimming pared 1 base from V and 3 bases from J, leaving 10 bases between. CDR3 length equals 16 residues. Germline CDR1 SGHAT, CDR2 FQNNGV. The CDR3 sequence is CASSLGASFYNSPLHF. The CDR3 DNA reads TGTGCCAGCAGCTTAGGGGCCAGCTTCTATAATTCACCCCTCCACTTT.

The CDR3 nucleotides read TGTGCCAGCAGCTCCAGGGTATTGTGGGGCTACACCTTC. Translation gives CASSSRVLWGYTF. V gene TRBV6-4 combines with J gene TRBJ1-2, with D maybe TRBD1 (5 bases). The V gene lost 6 bases and the J gene lost 8 bases, with 16 bases spanning the gap. The CDR3 has 13 amino acids. Germline V gene sequence: CDR1 MRHNA, CDR2 SNTAGT.

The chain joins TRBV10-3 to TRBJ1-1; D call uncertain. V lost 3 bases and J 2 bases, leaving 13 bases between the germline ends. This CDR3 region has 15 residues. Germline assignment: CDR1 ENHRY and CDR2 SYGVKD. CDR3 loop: CAISDSVPQNTEAFF. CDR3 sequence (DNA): TGTGCCATCAGTGATAGTGTCCCGCAAAACACTGAAGCTTTCTTT.

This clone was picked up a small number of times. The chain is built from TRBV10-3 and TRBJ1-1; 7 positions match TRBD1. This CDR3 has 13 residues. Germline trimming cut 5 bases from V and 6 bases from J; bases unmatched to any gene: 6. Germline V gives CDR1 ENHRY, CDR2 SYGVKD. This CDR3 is CAISIDREAEAFF. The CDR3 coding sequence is TGTGCCATCAGTATAGACAGGGAAGCTGAAGCTTTCTTT.

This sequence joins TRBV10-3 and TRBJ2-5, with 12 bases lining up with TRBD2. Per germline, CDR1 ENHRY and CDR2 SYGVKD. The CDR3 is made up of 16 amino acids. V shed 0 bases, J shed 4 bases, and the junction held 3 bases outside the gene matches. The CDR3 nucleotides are TGTGCCATCAGTGAGTCGCCGACTAGCGGGGGAGAGACCCAGTACTTC. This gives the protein CAISESPTSGGETQYF.

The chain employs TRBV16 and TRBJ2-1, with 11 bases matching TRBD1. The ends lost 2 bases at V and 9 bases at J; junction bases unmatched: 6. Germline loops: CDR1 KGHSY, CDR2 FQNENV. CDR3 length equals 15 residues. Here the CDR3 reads CASSQPGQGVVEQFF. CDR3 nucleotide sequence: TGTGCCAGCAGCCAACCGGGACAGGGGGTGGTTGAGCAGTTCTTC.

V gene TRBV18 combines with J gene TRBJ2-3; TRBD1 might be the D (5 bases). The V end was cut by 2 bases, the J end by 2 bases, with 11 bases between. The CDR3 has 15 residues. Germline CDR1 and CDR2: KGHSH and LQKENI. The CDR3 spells CASSPDRGITDTQYF. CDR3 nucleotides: TGTGCCAGCTCACCAGACAGAGGAATCACAGATACGCAGTATTTT.

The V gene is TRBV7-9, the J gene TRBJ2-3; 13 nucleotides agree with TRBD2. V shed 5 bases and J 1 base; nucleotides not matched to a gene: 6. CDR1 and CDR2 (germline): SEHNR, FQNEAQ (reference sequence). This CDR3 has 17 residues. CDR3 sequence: CASSPGTSGARTDTQYF. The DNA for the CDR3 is TGTGCCAGCAGCCCCGGGACTAGCGGGGCACGCACAGATACGCAGTATTTT.

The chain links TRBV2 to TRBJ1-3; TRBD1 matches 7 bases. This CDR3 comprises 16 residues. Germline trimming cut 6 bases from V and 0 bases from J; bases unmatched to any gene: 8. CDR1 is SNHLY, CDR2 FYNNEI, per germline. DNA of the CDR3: TGTGCCAGCAGATACGGACAGGCCAACTCTGGAAACACCATATATTTT. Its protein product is CASRYGQANSGNTIYF.

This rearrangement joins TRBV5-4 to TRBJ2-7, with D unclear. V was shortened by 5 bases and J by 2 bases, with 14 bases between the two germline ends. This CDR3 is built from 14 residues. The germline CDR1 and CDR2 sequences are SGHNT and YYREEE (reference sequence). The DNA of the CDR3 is TGTGCCAGCAGTCGTACAGATCTCCCCTACGAGCAGTACTTC. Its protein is CASSRTDLPYEQYF.

CDR3 sequence (DNA): TGTGCCAGCAGCTTAGAGAGGGACAGGGTGGAGACCCAGTACTTC. Translation: CASSLERDRVETQYF. The chain links TRBV7-2 to TRBJ2-5; 9 bases line up with TRBD1. Germline loops: CDR1 SGHTA, CDR2 FQGNSA. The V segment lost 1 base and the J segment 5 bases; nucleotides outside the gene matches: 5. This CDR3 contains 15 residues.

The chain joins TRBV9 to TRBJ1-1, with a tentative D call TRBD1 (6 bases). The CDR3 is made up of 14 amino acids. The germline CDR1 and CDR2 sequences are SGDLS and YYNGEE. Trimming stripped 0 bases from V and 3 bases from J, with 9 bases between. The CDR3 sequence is CASSVAAGDTEAFF. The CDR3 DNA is TGTGCCAGCAGCGTAGCTGCAGGGGACACTGAAGCTTTCTTT.

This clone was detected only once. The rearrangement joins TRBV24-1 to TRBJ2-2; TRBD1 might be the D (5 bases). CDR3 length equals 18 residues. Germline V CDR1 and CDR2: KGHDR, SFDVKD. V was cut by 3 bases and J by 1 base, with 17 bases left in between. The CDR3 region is CATSDDHLNTGNTGELFF. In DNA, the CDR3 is TGTGCCACCAGTGATGACCACCTGAATACAGGGAACACCGGGGAGCTGTTTTTT.

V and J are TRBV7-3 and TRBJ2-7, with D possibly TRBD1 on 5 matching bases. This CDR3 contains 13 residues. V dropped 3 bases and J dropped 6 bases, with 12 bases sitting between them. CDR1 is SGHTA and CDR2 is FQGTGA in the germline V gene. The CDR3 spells CASSLDKHFEQYF. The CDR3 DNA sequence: TGTGCCAGCAGCTTGGACAAGCATTTCGAGCAGTACTTC.

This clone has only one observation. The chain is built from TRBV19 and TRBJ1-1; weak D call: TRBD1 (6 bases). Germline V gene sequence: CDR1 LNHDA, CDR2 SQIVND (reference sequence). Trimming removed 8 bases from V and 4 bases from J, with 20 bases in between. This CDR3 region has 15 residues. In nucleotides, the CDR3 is TGTGCCAGTCAGATGGCAGGGGCTGGCCTCACTGAAGCTTTCTTT. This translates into CASQMAGAGLTEAFF.

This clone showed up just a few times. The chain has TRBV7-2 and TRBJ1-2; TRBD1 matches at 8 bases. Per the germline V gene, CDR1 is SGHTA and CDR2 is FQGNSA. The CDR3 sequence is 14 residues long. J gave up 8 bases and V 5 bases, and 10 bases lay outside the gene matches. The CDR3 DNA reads TGTGCCAGCAGCCCCCAAGGACAGGGTCAGGGCTACACCTTC. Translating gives CASSPQGQGQGYTF.

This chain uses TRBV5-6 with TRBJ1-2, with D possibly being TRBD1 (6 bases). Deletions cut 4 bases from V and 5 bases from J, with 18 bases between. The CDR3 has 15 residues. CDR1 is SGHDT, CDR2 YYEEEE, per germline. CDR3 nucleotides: TGTGCCAGCAGCCCTGGGGGGGCGAATCGGTATGGCTACACCTTC. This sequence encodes CASSPGGANRYGYTF.